Only a few counts were recorded for the clone carrying this T cell receptor (beta chain). Its target is unknown. All the people who gave samples were healthy bone marrow donors. This entry belongs to a study of cytomegalovirus exposure and HLA in healthy donors. Study-level results: Cytomegalovirus association was listed for about 150 TCR beta chains. Further analysis, carried out later, found HLA-associated TCR beta chains more clonally expanded than equally common other chains. As was reported, the HLA-A and HLA-B alleles of most subjects were accurately predicted from TCR beta sequences.

Amplification used 60 Vbeta primers and 13 Jbeta primers. Clones were sequenced by immunoSEQ multiplex PCR, and TCRdb holds only the in-frame ones, with some missing. The sample records around 130,000 clones, about 81% being singletons. Germline CDR1 reads LGHNA; CDR2 reads YSLEER. CDR3 size: 16 residues. The V end was cut by 0 bases, the J end by 0 bases, with 9 bases between. The source material was PBMCs. The rearrangement uses TRBV4-3 and TRBJ2-1; D ambiguous. The source of this sequence is a man aged 40-49 years in good health and CMV-seronegative. CDR3 residues: CASSQDFDFSYNEQFF. In DNA form, the CDR3 reads TGCGCCAGCAGCCAAGATTTCGACTTCTCCTACAATGAGCAGTTCTTC.